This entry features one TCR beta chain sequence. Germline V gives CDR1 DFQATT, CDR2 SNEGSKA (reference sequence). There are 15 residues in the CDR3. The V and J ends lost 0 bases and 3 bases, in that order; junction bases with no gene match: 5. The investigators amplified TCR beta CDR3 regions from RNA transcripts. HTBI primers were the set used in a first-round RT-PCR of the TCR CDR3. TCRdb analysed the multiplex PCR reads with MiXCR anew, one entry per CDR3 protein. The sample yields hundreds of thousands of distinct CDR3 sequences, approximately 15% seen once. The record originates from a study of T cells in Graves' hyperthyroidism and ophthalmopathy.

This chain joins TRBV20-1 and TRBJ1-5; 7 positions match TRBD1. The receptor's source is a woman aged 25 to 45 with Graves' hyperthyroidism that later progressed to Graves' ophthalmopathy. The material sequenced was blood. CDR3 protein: CSARDPRGANQPQHF. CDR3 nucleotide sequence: TGCAGTGCTAGAGACCCCAGGGGGGCCAATCAGCCCCAGCATTTT.